This T cell receptor beta chain was sequenced in a study of T cells in Graves' hyperthyroidism and ophthalmopathy. Whole-study findings and limits: Onset of ophthalmopathy came a median 6.5 months after the model predicted it.

Researchers took RNA transcripts and amplified the TCR beta CDR3 regions from them. The study used the HTBI primer set for a first-round RT-PCR of the TCR CDR3. From the multiplex PCR reads, TCRdb called clonotypes with MiXCR, one entry per CDR3 protein. Of around 600,000 distinct CDR3 sequences in the sample, 14% are singletons; the top ten hold roughly 7.7%. Ophthalmopathy patients all had a Clinical Activity Score of at least 3, a NOSPECS grade of at least 4 and disease under 3 months old. Investigators excluded patients with uncontrolled infection, other autoimmune disease, pregnancy or lactation. Comments on this clonotype: Its specificity is not known.

CDR3 size: 16 residues. With V trimmed by 0 bases and J by 2 bases, 3 bases remained unmatched. Per germline, CDR1 MNHNY and CDR2 SVGAGI (reference sequence). V and J are TRBV6-6 and TRBJ1-5, with 8 bases aligning to TRBD1. The material sequenced was blood. The receptor's source is a woman younger than 30 with Graves' ophthalmopathy. CDR3 loop: CASSYSPTGGNQPQHF. CDR3 DNA sequence: TGTGCCAGCAGTTACTCACCGACAGGGGGCAATCAGCCCCAGCATTTT.